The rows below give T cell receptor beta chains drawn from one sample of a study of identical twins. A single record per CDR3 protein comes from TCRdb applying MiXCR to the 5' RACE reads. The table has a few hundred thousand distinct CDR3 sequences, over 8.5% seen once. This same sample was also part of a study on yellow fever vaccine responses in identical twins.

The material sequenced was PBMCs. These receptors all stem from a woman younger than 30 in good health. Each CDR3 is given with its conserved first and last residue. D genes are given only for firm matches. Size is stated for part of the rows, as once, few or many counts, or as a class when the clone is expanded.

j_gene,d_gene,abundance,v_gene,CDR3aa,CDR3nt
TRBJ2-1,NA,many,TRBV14,CASSHRPSYNEQFF,TGTGCCAGCAGCCATAGACCCTCCTACAATGAGCAGTTCTTC
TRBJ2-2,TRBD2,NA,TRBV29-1,CSVDRLAGGNTGELFF,TGCAGCGTTGACCGACTAGCGGGAGGGAACACCGGGGAGCTGTTTTTT
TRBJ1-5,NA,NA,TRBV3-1,CASSQELTGQPQHF,TGTGCCAGCAGCCAAGAACTTACTGGGCAACCCCAGCATTTT
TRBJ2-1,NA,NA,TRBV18,CASSPTGTGYNEQFF,TGTGCCAGCTCACCAACCGGCACGGGCTACAATGAGCAGTTCTTC
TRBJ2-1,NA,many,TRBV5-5,CASSSTRVLYNEQFF,TGTGCCAGCAGCAGCACTAGAGTGCTCTACAATGAGCAGTTCTTC
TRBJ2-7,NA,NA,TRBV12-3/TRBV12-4,CASSVTGTQYF,TGTGCCAGCAGTGTTACGGGGACGCAGTACTTC
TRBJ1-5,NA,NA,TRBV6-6,CASTLGNQPQHF,TGTGCCAGCACCTTGGGCAATCAGCCCCAGCATTTT
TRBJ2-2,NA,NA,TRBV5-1,CASSPRRATGELFF,TGCGCCAGCTCTCCGAGAAGGGCCACCGGGGAGCTGTTTTTT
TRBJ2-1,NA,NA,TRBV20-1,CSAPWTVSYNEQFF,TGCAGTGCTCCGTGGACGGTCTCCTACAATGAGCAGTTCTTC
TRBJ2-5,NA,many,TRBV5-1,CASSLGAGQETQYF,TGCGCCAGCAGCTTGGGAGCAGGCCAAGAGACCCAGTACTTC
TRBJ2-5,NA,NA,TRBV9,CASSAGLQPAETQYF,TGTGCCAGCAGCGCAGGTCTTCAACCGGCGGAGACCCAGTACTTC
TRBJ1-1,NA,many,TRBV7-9,CASSSGANVHTEAFF,TGTGCCAGCAGCTCAGGGGCCAACGTCCACACTGAAGCTTTCTTT
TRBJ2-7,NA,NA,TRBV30,CAWSGLDRSPSYEQYF,TGTGCCTGGAGTGGCCTTGACAGAAGCCCTTCCTACGAGCAGTACTTC
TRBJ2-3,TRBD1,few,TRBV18,CASSPTGFTDTQYF,TGTGCCAGCTCACCGACAGGGTTCACAGATACGCAGTATTTT
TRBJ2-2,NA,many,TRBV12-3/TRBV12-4,CASSLTPGRANTGELFF,TGTGCCAGCAGTTTAACCCCCGGCAGGGCGAACACCGGGGAGCTGTTTTTT
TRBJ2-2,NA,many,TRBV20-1,CSADRDTGELFF,TGCAGTGCCGACCGGGACACCGGGGAGCTGTTTTTT
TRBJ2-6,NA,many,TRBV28,CASSLGPGTFSGANVLTF,TGTGCCAGCAGTTTGGGTCCGGGGACCTTCTCTGGGGCCAACGTCCTGACTTTC
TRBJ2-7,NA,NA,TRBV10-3,CAISPGYEQYF,TGTGCCATCAGCCCCGGATACGAGCAGTACTTC
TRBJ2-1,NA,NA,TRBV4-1,CASSQGETTYNEQFF,TGCGCCAGCAGCCAAGGGGAGACGACATACAATGAGCAGTTCTTC
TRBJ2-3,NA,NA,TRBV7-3,CASSRRGAADTQYF,TGTGCCAGCAGCCGCAGGGGAGCGGCAGATACGCAGTATTTT
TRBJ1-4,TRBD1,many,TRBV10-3,CAISPGQGYEKLFF,TGTGCCATCAGCCCGGGACAGGGGTATGAAAAACTGTTTTTT
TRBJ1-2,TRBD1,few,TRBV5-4,CASSPRGTAPGYTF,TGTGCCAGCAGCCCACGTGGGACAGCCCCCGGCTACACCTTC
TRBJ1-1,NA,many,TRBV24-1,CATKDIRDRNTEAFF,TGTGCCACCAAGGACATCAGGGATCGGAACACTGAAGCTTTCTTT
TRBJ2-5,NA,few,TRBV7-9,CASRPSGAQETQYF,TGTGCCAGCAGACCGAGCGGAGCTCAAGAGACCCAGTACTTC
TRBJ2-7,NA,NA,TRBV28,CASSLPGQTLQQYF,TGTGCCAGCAGTTTACCGGGCCAGACCCTCCAGCAGTACTTC
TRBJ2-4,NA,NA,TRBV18,CASSPPGPSIQYF,TGTGCCAGCTCACCACCGGGGCCCAGCATTCAGTACTTC
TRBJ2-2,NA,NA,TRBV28,CASSLAIRSASPNTGELFF,TGTGCCAGCAGTTTAGCAATCCGGTCGGCCTCCCCGAACACCGGGGAGCTGTTTTTT
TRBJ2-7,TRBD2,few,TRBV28,CASMIGTNTYEQYF,TGTGCCAGCATGATCGGGACTAATACCTACGAGCAGTACTTC